This record looks at one T cell receptor (beta chain) sequence and its context. This sample was taken from a study of blood T cell repertoires in COVID-19. The V end lost 3 bases, the J end lost 3 bases, and 12 bases lay between the germline ends. CDR3 length: 14 amino acids. Germline assignment: CDR1 SGHRS and CDR2 YFSETQ. The protocol was immunoSEQ multiplex PCR, while the TCRdb copy is restricted to in-frame clones and leaves out a portion. The table lists 120,000 or so clones, 60% to 85% of them singletons. The material sequenced was peripheral blood. This sequence joins TRBV5-1 and TRBJ1-2; D may be TRBD1 (5 bases). This TCR derives from a man between 65 and 80 years old with acute or convalescent COVID-19. As DNA, the CDR3 is TGCGCCAGCAGCTACTTAAGGGACTACTATGGCTACACCTTC. Amino acid sequence: CASSYLRDYYGYTF.